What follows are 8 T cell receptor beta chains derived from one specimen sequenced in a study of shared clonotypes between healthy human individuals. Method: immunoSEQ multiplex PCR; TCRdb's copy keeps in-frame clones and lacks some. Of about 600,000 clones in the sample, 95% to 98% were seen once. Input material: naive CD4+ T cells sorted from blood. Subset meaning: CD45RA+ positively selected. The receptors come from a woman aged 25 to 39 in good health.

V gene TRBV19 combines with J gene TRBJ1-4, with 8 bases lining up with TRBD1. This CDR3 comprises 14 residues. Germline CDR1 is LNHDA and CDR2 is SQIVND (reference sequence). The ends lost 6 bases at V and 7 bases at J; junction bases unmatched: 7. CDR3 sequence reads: CASSGQGRSEKLFF. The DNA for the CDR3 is TGTGCCAGTAGCGGACAGGGTAGGAGTGAAAAACTGTTTTTT.

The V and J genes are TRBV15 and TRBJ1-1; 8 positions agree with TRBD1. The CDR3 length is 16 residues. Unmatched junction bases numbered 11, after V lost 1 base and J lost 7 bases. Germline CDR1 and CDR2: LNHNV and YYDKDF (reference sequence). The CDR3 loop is CATSRVGPGGGYEAFF. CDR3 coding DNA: TGTGCCACCAGCAGAGTTGGCCCAGGGGGCGGGTATGAAGCTTTCTTT.

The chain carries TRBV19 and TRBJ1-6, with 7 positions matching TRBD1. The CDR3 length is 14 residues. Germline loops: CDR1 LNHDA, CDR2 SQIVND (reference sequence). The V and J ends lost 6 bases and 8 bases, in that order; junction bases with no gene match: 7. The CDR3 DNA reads TGTGCCAGTAGCCGGGACAGATTTTATTCACCCCTCCACTTT. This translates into CASSRDRFYSPLHF. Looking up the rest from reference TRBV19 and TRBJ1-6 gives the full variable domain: DGGITQSPKYLFRKEGQNVTLSCEQNLNHDAMYWYRQDPGQGLRLIYYSQIVNDFQKGDIAEGYSVSREKKESFPLTVTSAQKNPTAFYLCASSRDRFYSPLHFGNGTRLTVT.

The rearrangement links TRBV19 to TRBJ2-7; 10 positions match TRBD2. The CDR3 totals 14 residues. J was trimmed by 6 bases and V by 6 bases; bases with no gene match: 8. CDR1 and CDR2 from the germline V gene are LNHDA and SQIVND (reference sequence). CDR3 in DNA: TGTGCCAGTAGCCAATCTAGCGGGAGCGGCGAGCAGTACTTC. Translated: CASSQSSGSGEQYF.

This chain's CDR3 is CASSRRGIGETQYF. The CDR3 DNA is TGCGCCAGCAGCAGGAGGGGTATAGGAGAGACCCAGTACTTC. This sequence joins TRBV5-1 and TRBJ2-5, with D tentatively TRBD2 (6 bases). CDR3 length: 14 residues. Trimming left V 4 bases short and J 4 bases short, with 14 bases between. In germline, CDR1 is SGHRS, CDR2 YFSETQ.

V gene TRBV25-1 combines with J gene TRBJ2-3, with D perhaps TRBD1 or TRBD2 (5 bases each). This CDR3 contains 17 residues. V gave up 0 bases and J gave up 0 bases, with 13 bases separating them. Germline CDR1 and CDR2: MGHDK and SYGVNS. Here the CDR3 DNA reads TGTGCCAGCAGTGAATATGGGGTGGGGGTTAGCACAGATACGCAGTATTTT. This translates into CASSEYGVGVSTDTQYF.

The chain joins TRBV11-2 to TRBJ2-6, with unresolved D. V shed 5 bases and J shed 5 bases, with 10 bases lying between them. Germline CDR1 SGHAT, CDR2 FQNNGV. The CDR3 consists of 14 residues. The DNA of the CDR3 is TGTGCCAGCAGCCTACAAAGGAGGGCCAACGTCCTGACTTTC. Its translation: CASSLQRRANVLTF.

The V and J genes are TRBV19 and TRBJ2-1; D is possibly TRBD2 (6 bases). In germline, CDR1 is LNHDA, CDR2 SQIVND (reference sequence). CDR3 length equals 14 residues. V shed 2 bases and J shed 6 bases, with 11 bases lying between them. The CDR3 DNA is TGTGCCAGTAGTATAACCGGGACTTTCAATGAGCAGTTCTTC. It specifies CASSITGTFNEQFF.